This T cell receptor beta chain was recorded in a study of regulatory T cells in long-lasting Graves disease. Assembly of TCR beta libraries relied on iRepertoire HTBI primers together with Arm-PCR of CDR3 regions. Methods used by the authors: Looking across samples, the authors found under 70 TRBV and 12 to 15 TRBJ segments. TCRdb itself ran the multiplex PCR reads through MiXCR, one entry per CDR3 protein. None of the V and J calls come from the authors' own analysis; TCRdb made them. The sample contains fewer than 650,000 distinct CDR3 sequences, roughly 16% of which appear only once. This clonotype appeared many times. The sample's time point: newly diagnosed GD, antithyroid drugs for less than 3 months. Scientists built the TCR library using RNA that was extracted from PBMCs. The sample also formed part of further work on T cells in Graves' hyperthyroidism and ophthalmopathy. That study reports: Most expanded thyroid clonotypes above 0.001 recurred in blood.

The material was peripheral blood mononuclear cells (PBMCs), obtained at new diagnosis, from a patient treated with antithyroid drugs. This clonotype originated in a man in his late teens or twenties with Graves disease.

The CDR3 sequence: CASSPRDSSDEQFF. In nucleotides, the CDR3 is TGTGCCAGCAGCCCCCGGGACAGTAGCGATGAGCAGTTCTTC. V gene TRBV7-9 combines with J gene TRBJ2-1, with TRBD1 matching over 7 bases. Germline V lookup: CDR1 SEHNR, CDR2 FQNEAQ (reference sequence). This CDR3 has 14 residues. The V and J ends lost 5 bases and 8 bases, in that order; junction bases with no gene match: 9.